The clone carrying this T cell receptor (beta chain) appeared many times. Its antigen is not identified. This record belongs to a study of T cells after yellow fever vaccination. As for the study in general: Libraries from low-cell-number fractions were prepared with the SMART-Seq v4 Ultra Low Input RNA kit. Study-level findings and limits: Post-booster samples contained most primary-vaccination clones (approximately 96% CD4, about 90% CD8).

TCRdb called the 5' RACE reads again in MiXCR, with one record for every CDR3 protein. The repertoire holds approximately 340,000 distinct CDR3 sequences, with 8.5% to 9% as singletons. This CDR3 contains 14 residues. The germline CDR1 and CDR2 sequences are SGHTA and FQGNSA. V lost 3 bases and J lost 2, with 9 bases in between. Sequences were derived from PBMCs, sampled on the day of the first yellow fever vaccination. This chain links TRBV7-2 with TRBJ2-3; a possible D gene is TRBD2 (5 bases). This receptor was identified in a man aged 18 to 35 who received the YFV17D yellow fever vaccine. The CDR3 nucleotides are TGTGCCAGCAGCTTCGCGGGCTTCACAGATACGCAGTATTTT. This codes for CASSFAGFTDTQYF.